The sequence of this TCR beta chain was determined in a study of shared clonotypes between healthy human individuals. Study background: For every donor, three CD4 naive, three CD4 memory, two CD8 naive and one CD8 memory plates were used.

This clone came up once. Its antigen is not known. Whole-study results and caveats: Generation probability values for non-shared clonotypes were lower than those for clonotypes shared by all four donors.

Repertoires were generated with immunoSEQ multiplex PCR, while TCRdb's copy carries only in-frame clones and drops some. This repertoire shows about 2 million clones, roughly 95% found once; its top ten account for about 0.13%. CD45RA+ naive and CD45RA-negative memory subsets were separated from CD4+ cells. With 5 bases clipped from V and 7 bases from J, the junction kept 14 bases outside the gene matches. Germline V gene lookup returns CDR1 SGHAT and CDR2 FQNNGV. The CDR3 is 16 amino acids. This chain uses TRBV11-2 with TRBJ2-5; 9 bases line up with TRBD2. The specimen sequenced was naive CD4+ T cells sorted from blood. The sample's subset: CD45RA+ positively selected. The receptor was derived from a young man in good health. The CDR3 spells CASSPRGGDELGTQYF. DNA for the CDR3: TGTGCCAGCAGCCCCCGCGGGGGGGACGAACTTGGGACCCAGTACTTC.